The clone carrying this TCR beta chain occurred a few times. What it recognizes is unknown. The sample belongs to a study of regulatory T cells in long-lasting Graves disease. Study results and limitations: Having few samples may have compromised the accuracy. Relative to newly diagnosed Graves' patients, persistent ones had lower TCR diversity.

iRepertoire HTBI primers and Arm-PCR of CDR3 regions built TCR beta libraries. MiXCR, run by TCRdb on the multiplex PCR reads, gives a single entry per CDR3 protein. This repertoire shows 650,000 to 700,000 distinct CDR3 sequences, around 32% found once; its top ten account for roughly 40%. Time point of the sample: persistent/refractory GD, antithyroid drugs over 5 years with positive TRAb. The authors made the TCR library using RNA they extracted from PBMCs. A blood draw put 8.5 to 10 milliliters of peripheral blood into EDTA tubes. V dropped 5 bases and J dropped 5 bases, with 16 bases sitting between them. The CDR3 sequence is 14 residues long. The germline gives CDR1 MDHEN, CDR2 SYDVKM.

The sequencing here drew on peripheral blood mononuclear cells (PBMCs), taken when the disease was refractory, from a patient treated with antithyroid drugs. The V and J genes are TRBV28 and TRBJ2-7; D is unresolved. This clonotype was sampled from a female donor with Graves disease. The CDR3 here is CASSLDVLKNEQYF. The CDR3 region has the DNA TGTGCCAGCAGTCTAGACGTTCTCAAGAACGAGCAGTACTTC.